The 18 T cell receptor beta chains given below trace back to one sample, sequenced in a study of blood T cell repertoires in COVID-19. Clones were sequenced by immunoSEQ multiplex PCR, and TCRdb holds only the in-frame ones, with some missing. The table records over 70,000 clones, 80% of them present only once. Sequencing was carried out using peripheral blood. The receptors derive from a man between 65 and 85 years old who had recovered from COVID-19.

V usage is TRBV27 and J usage is TRBJ1-5; D may be TRBD1 (5 bases). V gave up 8 bases and J gave up 9 bases, with 11 bases separating them. The CDR3 length is 11 residues. Germline lookup yields CDR1 MNHEY and CDR2 SMNVEV (reference sequence). The CDR3 protein is CASGSQGPQHF. The DNA of the CDR3 is TGTGCCAGCGGCTCCCAGGGGCCCCAGCATTTT.

This clone was recorded only once. This rearrangement joins TRBV11-3 to TRBJ2-1, with D perhaps TRBD2 (5 bases). Germline V gene data show CDR1 as SGHNT and CDR2 as YENEEA. CDR3 length: 16 amino acids. V lost 1 base, J lost 1 base, and 11 bases lay in between. Here the CDR3 DNA reads TGTGCCAGCAGCTTAGGAGGGATGGGGTCCTACAATGAGCAGTTCTTC. This encodes CASSLGGMGSYNEQFF.

The rearrangement joins TRBV4-2 to TRBJ1-5; D is unresolved. Germline V gene sequence: CDR1 LGHNA, CDR2 YNFKEQ. This CDR3 contains 15 residues. Deletions cut 4 bases from V and 7 bases from J, with 17 bases between. CDR3 residues: CASSPRSGSYQPQHF. CDR3 in DNA: TGTGCCAGCAGCCCGAGATCGGGGAGCTACCAGCCCCAGCATTTT.

J is TRBJ2-7 and V is TRBV19; 7 bases are shared with TRBD1. The CDR3 extends over 14 amino acids. In germline, CDR1 is LNHDA, CDR2 SQIVND (reference sequence). Trimming took 7 bases from V and 2 from J; bases not matched to a gene: 8. CDR3 in DNA: TGTGCCAGTACCGATAGGGACAGAACCTACGAGCAGTACTTC. Translated, it gives CASTDRDRTYEQYF.

The chain recombines TRBV10-2 with TRBJ1-2; the D is unclear. The CDR3 spans 16 residues. With 4 bases removed from V and 3 bases from J, the gap between germline ends came to 18 bases. In germline, CDR1 is WSHSY, CDR2 SAAADI. The CDR3 bases are TGCGCCAGCAGTGGGGCTGAGAGGGCTTATGACTATGGCTACACCTTC. This gives the protein CASSGAERAYDYGYTF.

In DNA form, the CDR3 reads TGTGCCAGCAGCGACGCCCAGAAAGAGACCCAGTACTTC. Translation: CASSDAQKETQYF. This chain connects TRBV9 to TRBJ2-5, with D unresolved. The CDR3 has 13 amino acids. CDR1 and CDR2 (germline): SGDLS, YYNGEE. The V end lost 3 bases, the J end lost 3 bases, and 9 bases lay between the germline ends.

The chain has TRBV6-5 and TRBJ2-3; perhaps TRBD2 as D (7 bases). The V and J ends lost 8 bases and 6 bases respectively, with 18 bases between them. This CDR3 contains 14 residues. Germline lookup yields CDR1 MNHEY and CDR2 SVGAGI. This CDR3 reads CASPGGRNSDTQYF. The CDR3 bases are TGTGCCAGCCCCGGGGGGCGGAACTCGGATACGCAGTATTTT.

This clone was seen only once. The J gene is TRBJ1-1, the V gene TRBV12-3 or TRBV12-4; 7 bases line up with TRBD1. Trimming took 7 bases from V and 11 from J; bases not matched to a gene: 13. There are 13 residues in the CDR3. The CDR3 protein is CASIRTGALGAFF. CDR3 sequence (DNA): TGTGCCAGCATTCGGACAGGCGCCCTCGGGGCTTTCTTT.

V usage is TRBV28 and J usage is TRBJ1-2; tentatively, D is TRBD1 (6 bases). The CDR3 extends over 14 amino acids. V was pared by 2 bases and J by 0 bases, with 7 bases between. CDR1 is MDHEN, CDR2 SYDVKM, per germline. CDR3 region: CASSLQGPNYGYTF. For the CDR3, the DNA is TGTGCCAGCAGTTTACAGGGGCCTAACTATGGCTACACCTTC.

The rearrangement links TRBV12-5 to TRBJ2-7, with TRBD2 matching 14 bases. The CDR3 is 18 residues long. V shed 7 bases and J 1 base; nucleotides not matched to a gene: 12. Germline values: CDR1 LGHNT, CDR2 FRNRAP. CDR3 bases: TGTGCTAGTGCCCTATCCAGGACTAGCGGGAGGATGTCCTACGAGCAGTACTTC. It translates to CASALSRTSGRMSYEQYF. Full variable domain (missing parts from reference TRBV12-5 and TRBJ2-7): DARVTQTPRHKVTEMGQEVTMRCQPILGHNTVFWYRQTMMQGLELLAYFRNRAPLDDSGMPKDRFSAEMPDATLATLKIQPSEPRDSAVYFCASALSRTSGRMSYEQYFGPGTRLTVT.

V usage is TRBV11-3 and J usage is TRBJ2-7; D is uncertain. Germline-derived CDR1 and CDR2 are SGHNT and YENEEA. Trimming stripped 5 bases from V and 3 bases from J, with 8 bases between. This CDR3 has 12 amino acids. CDR3 in DNA: TGTGCCAGCAGCCAGTACAACTACGAGCAGTACTTC. Translating it yields CASSQYNYEQYF.

This clone came up once. The rearrangement uses TRBV3-1 (or the pseudogene TRBV3-2) and TRBJ2-1; 12 positions agree with TRBD2. Germline V gives CDR1 LGHDT, CDR2 YNNKEL (reference sequence). This CDR3 has 15 residues. After removal of 1 base from V and 10 bases from J, the junction contained 5 bases not matched to a gene. The CDR3 nucleotides read TGTGCCAGCAGCCAAGGACTAGCGGGAGTTAGAGAGCAGTTCTTC. Its protein is CASSQGLAGVREQFF.

This rearrangement joins TRBV9 to TRBJ2-7; 8 nucleotides agree with TRBD1. Germline V gene sequence: CDR1 SGDLS, CDR2 YYNGEE. Losses at the gene ends were 0 bases for V and 3 bases for J; bases not matched to a gene: 5. CDR3 size: 15 residues. CDR3 protein: CASSVDDRGIYEQYF. CDR3 DNA sequence: TGTGCCAGCAGCGTAGACGACAGGGGCATCTACGAGCAGTACTTC.

This clone was recorded once. This rearrangement joins TRBV4-3 to TRBJ2-6; 8 bases are shared with TRBD1. CDR1 and CDR2 from the germline V gene are LGHNA and YSLEER. The CDR3 extends over 17 amino acids. The V segment lost 4 bases and the J segment 0 bases; nucleotides outside the gene matches: 5. The CDR3 DNA sequence: TGCGCCAGCAGCCGTGGACAGGGACTCTCTGGGGCCAACGTCCTGACTTTC. Amino acid sequence: CASSRGQGLSGANVLTF.

This clone was observed once. The rearrangement joins TRBV4-3 to TRBJ2-7; 9 positions agree with TRBD1. The CDR3 is 14 residues long. The trim removed 4 bases at V and 4 bases at J, leaving 5 bases unmatched. Germline V CDR1 and CDR2: LGHNA, YSLEER. CDR3 DNA: TGCGCCAGCAGCCCGGGACAGGGAGGGTACGAGCAGTACTTC. Its protein product is CASSPGQGGYEQYF.

The chain employs TRBV20-1 and TRBJ1-2, with 9 bases lining up with TRBD1. CDR1 and CDR2 (germline): DFQATT, SNEGSKA (reference sequence). This CDR3 region has 13 residues. V shed 3 bases, J shed 8 bases, and the junction held 7 bases outside the gene matches. The CDR3 here is CSASDYRGRGYTF. In DNA, the CDR3 is TGCAGTGCTAGTGACTACAGGGGGCGGGGCTACACCTTC.

This rearrangement joins TRBV6-5 to TRBJ2-2; D uncertain. Germline V gene lookup returns CDR1 MNHEY and CDR2 SVGAGI. Trimming pared 6 bases from V and 13 bases from J, leaving 12 bases between. The CDR3 consists of 11 residues. CDR3 in amino acids: CASSPGLGLFF. CDR3 DNA sequence: TGTGCCAGCAGCCCGGGTCTAGGGCTGTTTTTT.

This clone was seen only a few times. V gene TRBV3-1 (or the pseudogene TRBV3-2) combines with J gene TRBJ2-5, with TRBD1 identical over 9 bases. After removal of 2 bases from V and 1 base from J, the junction contained 20 bases not matched to a gene. This CDR3 is 21 amino acids long. Germline assignment: CDR1 LGHDT and CDR2 YNNKEL (reference sequence). Here the CDR3 DNA reads TGTGCCAGCAGCCAACGGGACAGGGCCCACACGAAACCTGATCCCCAAGAGACCCAGTACTTC. Translation gives CASSQRDRAHTKPDPQETQYF.